This T cell receptor beta chain originates from a study of identical twins. Template switching introduced a universal primer site, and the cDNA bore unique molecular identifiers. TCRdb processed the 5' RACE reads anew with MiXCR; each CDR3 protein has one entry. This sample has roughly 700,000 distinct CDR3 sequences, with 8% to 9% found just once. The study's findings and limits: Out-of-frame alpha sequences shared by twins were enriched for low generation probability.

V was clipped by 6 bases and J by 2 bases, with 6 bases between them. CDR1 is SNHLY and CDR2 is FYNNEI in the germline V gene. CDR3 length equals 12 residues. This clonotype was seen only a few times. No antigen is known for it. The same sample was also studied in work on yellow fever vaccine responses in identical twins.

The chain combines TRBV2 with TRBJ2-3; D remains ambiguous. The TCR comes from a woman under 30 in good health. Sequencing input: PBMCs. This CDR3 reads CASRRYTDTQYF. CDR3 DNA sequence: TGTGCCAGCAGGCGCTACACAGATACGCAGTATTTT.